These 4 T cell receptor beta chains share one sample of origin, sequenced in a study of T cell responses to AZD1222 COVID-19 vaccine. The data were produced by immunoSEQ multiplex PCR, yet TCRdb's version contains in-frame clones alone and is incomplete. The sample includes 150,000 or so clones, just under 95% seen only once; the top ten take approximately 4.7%. The source material was peripheral blood, sampled on day 0 of AZD1222 vaccination. The receptor source for this set is an adult in good health.

This clone was observed a handful of times. The chain recombines TRBV4-1 with TRBJ2-5; 14 nucleotides align to TRBD2. Trimming at V came to 3 bases and at J to 4 bases, leaving 4 bases not matched to a gene. Germline values: CDR1 MGHRA, CDR2 YSYEKL. The CDR3 has 16 residues. The CDR3 reads CASSHTGTSGRETQYF. CDR3 DNA sequence: TGCGCCAGCAGCCACACCGGGACTAGCGGGAGAGAGACCCAGTACTTC.

The chain links TRBV28 to TRBJ1-5, with D possibly being TRBD1 (6 bases). V lost 1 base, J lost 4 bases, and 14 bases lay in between. Germline CDR1 MDHEN, CDR2 SYDVKM. The CDR3 contains 16 residues. The CDR3 bases are TGTGCCAGCAGTTTATTCGGTAGGGGGAGTAATCAGCCCCAGCATTTT. Translation: CASSLFGRGSNQPQHF.

Only a few counts were recorded for this clone. This chain links TRBV7-9 with TRBJ1-6; no clear D gene. Trimming stripped 6 bases from V and 0 bases from J, with 6 bases between. The CDR3 has 14 residues. Germline values: CDR1 SEHNR, CDR2 FQNEAQ (reference sequence). The CDR3: CASSLSSYNSPLHF. In DNA form, the CDR3 reads TGTGCCAGCAGTTTAAGCTCCTATAATTCACCCCTCCACTTT.

This chain links TRBV11-3 with TRBJ2-5; either TRBD1 or TRBD2 may supply D (5 bases each). The CDR3 consists of 15 residues. Germline CDR1 is SGHNT and CDR2 is YENEEA. Deletions cut 5 bases from V and 5 bases from J, with 18 bases between. The DNA of the CDR3 is TGTGCCAGCAGCCCGACCGATGGGGGTAGGGAGACCCAGTACTTC. Protein sequence: CASSPTDGGRETQYF.